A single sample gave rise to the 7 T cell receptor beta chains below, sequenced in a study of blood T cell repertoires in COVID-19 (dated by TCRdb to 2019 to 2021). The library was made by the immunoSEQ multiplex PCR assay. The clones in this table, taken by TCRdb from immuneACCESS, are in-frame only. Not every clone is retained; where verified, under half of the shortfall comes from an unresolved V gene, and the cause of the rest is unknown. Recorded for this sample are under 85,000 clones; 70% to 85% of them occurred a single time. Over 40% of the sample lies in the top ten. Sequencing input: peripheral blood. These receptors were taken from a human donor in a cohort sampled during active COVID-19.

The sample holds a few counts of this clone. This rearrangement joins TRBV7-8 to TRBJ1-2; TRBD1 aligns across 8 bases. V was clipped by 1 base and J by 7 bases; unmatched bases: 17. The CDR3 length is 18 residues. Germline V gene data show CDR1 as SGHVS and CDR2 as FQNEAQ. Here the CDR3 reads CASSLGDRGQGVFGGYTF. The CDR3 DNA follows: TGTGCCAGCAGCTTAGGAGATCGCGGACAGGGTGTTTTTGGTGGCTACACCTTC.

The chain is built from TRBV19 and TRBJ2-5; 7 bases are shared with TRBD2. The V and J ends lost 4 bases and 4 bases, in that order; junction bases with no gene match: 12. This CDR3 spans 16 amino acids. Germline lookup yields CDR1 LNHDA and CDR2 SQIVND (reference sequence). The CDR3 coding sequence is TGTGCCAGTAGTACTCGGTCGGGACTACTATCAGAGACCCAGTACTTC. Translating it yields CASSTRSGLLSETQYF.

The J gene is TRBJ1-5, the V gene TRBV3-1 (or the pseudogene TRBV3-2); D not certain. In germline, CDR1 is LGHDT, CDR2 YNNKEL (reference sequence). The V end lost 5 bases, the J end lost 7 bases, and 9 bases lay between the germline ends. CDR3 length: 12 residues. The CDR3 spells CASSTTGQPQHF. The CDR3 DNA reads TGTGCCAGCAGCACAACGGGGCAGCCCCAGCATTTT.

CDR3 amino acids: CASSPPSAGVMETQYF. CDR3 bases: TGTGCCAGCTCACCACCCTCAGCAGGGGTGATGGAGACCCAGTACTTC. This rearrangement joins TRBV18 to TRBJ2-5; D is perhaps TRBD1 (6 bases). Deletions cut 0 bases from V and 5 bases from J, with 16 bases between. The CDR3 has 16 residues. CDR1 is KGHSH, CDR2 LQKENI, per germline. Complete variable domain (other parts from reference TRBV18 and TRBJ2-5): NAGVMQNPRHLVRRRGQEARLRCSPMKGHSHVYWYRQLPEEGLKFMVYLQKENIIDESGMPKERFSAEFPKEGPSILRIQQVVRGDSAAYFCASSPPSAGVMETQYFGPGTRLLVL.

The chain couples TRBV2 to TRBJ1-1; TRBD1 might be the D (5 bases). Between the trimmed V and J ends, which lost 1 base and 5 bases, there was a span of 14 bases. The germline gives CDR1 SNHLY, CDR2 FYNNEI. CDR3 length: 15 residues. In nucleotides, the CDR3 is TGTGCCAGCAGTGAAGGTGACAGAATGGGGACTGAAGCTTTCTTT. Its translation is CASSEGDRMGTEAFF.

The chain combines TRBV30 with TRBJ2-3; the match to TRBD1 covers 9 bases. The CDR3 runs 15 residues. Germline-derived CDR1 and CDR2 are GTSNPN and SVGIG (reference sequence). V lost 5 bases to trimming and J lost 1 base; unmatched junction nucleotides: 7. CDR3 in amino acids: CAWSGTGLRTDTQYF. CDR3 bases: TGTGCCTGGTCCGGGACAGGGTTGCGCACAGATACGCAGTATTTT.

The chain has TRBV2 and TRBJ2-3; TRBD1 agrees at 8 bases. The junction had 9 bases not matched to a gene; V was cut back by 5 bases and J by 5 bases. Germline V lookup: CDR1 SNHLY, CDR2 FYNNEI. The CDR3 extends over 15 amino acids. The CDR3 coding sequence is TGTGCCAGCAGTCAAGGGGACAGGCGGATAGATACGCAGTATTTT. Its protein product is CASSQGDRRIDTQYF.